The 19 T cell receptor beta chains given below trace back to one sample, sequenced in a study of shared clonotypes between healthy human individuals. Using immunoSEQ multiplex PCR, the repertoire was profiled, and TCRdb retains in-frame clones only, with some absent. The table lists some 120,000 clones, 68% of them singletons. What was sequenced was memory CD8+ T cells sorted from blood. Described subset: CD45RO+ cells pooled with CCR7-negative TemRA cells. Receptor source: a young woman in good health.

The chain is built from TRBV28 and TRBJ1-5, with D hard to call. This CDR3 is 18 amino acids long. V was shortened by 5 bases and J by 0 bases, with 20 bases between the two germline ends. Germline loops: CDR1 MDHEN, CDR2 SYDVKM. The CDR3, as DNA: TGTGCCAGCAGTACATCATTCCTAGAAACCCGTAGCAATCAGCCCCAGCATTTT. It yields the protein CASSTSFLETRSNQPQHF.

CDR3 coding DNA: TGTGCCAGCATGGGGGGACCCTACGAGCAGTACTTC. Translation gives CASMGGPYEQYF. This chain joins TRBV25-1 and TRBJ2-7; a weak D match, TRBD2 (6 bases). CDR1 and CDR2 (germline): MGHDK, SYGVNS. V lost 7 bases to trimming and J lost 2 bases, with 9 bases between them. The CDR3 loop spans 12 amino acids.

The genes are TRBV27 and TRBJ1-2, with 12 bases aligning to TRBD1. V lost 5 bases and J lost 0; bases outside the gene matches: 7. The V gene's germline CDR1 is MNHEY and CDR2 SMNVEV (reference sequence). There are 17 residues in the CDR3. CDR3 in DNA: TGTGCCAGCAGTCAAGGGACAGGGGGCAACCCTAACTATGGCTACACCTTC. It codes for CASSQGTGGNPNYGYTF.

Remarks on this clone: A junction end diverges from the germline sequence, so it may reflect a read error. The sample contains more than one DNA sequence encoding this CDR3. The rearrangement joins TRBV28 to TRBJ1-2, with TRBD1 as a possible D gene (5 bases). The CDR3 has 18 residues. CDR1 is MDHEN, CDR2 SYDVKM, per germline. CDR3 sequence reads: CASSLSSVEDRRNYGYTF. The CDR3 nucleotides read TGTGCTAGCAGTTTATCGTCGGTGGAAGACAGACGCAACTATGGCTACACCTTC.

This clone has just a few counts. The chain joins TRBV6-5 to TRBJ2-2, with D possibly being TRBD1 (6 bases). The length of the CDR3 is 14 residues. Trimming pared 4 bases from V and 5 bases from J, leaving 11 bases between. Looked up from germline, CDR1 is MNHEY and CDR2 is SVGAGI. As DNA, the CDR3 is TGTGCCAGCAGTTTAGAACAGGGTACCGGGGAGCTGTTTTTT. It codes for CASSLEQGTGELFF.

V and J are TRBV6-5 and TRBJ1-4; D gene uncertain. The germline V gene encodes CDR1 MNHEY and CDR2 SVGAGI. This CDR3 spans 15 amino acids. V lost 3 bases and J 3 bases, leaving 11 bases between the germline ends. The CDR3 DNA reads TGTGCCAGCAGTTATGAGGAGCCTCCTAATGAAAAACTGTTTTTT. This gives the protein CASSYEEPPNEKLFF.

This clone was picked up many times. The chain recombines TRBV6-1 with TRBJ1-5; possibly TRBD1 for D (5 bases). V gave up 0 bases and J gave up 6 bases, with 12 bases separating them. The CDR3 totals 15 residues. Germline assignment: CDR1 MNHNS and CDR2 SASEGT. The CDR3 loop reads CASSEAGEGGQPQHF. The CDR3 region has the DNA TGTGCCAGCAGTGAAGCAGGGGAGGGCGGTCAGCCCCAGCATTTT.

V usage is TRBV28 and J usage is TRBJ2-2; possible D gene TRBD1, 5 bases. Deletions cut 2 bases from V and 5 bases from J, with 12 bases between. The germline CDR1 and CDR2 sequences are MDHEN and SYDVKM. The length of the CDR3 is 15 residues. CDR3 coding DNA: TGTGCCAGCAGTTTAAGGCAGGGTGTTACCGGGGAGCTGTTTTTT. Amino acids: CASSLRQGVTGELFF.

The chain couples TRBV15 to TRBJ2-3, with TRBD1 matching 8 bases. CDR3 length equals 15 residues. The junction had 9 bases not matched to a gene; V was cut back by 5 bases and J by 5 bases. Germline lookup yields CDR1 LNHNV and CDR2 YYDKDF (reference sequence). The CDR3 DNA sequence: TGTGCCACCAGCTCCGCTGTAACAGGGGGAGATACGCAGTATTTT. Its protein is CATSSAVTGGDTQYF.

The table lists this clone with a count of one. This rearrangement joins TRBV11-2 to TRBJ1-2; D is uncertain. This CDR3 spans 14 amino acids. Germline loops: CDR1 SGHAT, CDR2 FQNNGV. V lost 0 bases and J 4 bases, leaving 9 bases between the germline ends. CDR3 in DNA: TGTGCCAGCAGCTTAGATCCCGGTGCCTATGGCTACACCTTC. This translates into CASSLDPGAYGYTF.

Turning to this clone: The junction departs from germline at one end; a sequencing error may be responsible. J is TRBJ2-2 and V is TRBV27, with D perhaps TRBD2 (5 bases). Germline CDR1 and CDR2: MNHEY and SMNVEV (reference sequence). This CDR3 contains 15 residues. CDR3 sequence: CATTRGTLKHRGAVF. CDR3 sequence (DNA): TGTGCCACCACTCGGGGTACTCTTAAACACCGGGGAGCTGTTTTT.

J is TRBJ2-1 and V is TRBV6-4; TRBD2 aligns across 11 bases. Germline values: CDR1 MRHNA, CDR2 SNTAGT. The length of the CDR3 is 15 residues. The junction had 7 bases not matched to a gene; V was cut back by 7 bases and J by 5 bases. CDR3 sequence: CASTALAGANNEQFF. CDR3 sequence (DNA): TGTGCCAGCACCGCACTAGCGGGAGCTAACAATGAGCAGTTCTTC.

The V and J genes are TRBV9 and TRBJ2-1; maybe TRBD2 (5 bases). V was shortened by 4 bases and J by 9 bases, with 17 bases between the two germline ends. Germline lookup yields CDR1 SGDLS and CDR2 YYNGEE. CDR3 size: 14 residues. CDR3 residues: CASSSRTVWFEQFF. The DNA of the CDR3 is TGTGCCAGCAGCTCCCGGACTGTGTGGTTTGAGCAGTTCTTC.

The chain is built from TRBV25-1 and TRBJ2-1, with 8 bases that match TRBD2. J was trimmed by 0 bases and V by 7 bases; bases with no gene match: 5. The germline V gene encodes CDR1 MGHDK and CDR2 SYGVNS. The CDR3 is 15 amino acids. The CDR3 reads CASTGRDHSYNEQFF. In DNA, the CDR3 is TGTGCCAGCACCGGGAGGGACCACTCCTACAATGAGCAGTTCTTC.

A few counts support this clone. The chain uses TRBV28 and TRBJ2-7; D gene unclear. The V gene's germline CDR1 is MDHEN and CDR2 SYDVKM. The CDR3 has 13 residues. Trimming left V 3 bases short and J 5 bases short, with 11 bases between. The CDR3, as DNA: TGTGCCAGCAGTTTCAGTGGGATCAACGAGCAGTACTTC. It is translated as CASSFSGINEQYF.

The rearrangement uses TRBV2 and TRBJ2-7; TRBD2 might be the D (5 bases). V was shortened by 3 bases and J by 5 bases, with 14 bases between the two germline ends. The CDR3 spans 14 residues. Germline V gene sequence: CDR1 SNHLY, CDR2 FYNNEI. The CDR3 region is CASSDLTNLHEQYF. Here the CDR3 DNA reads TGTGCCAGCAGTGACTTGACTAACCTCCACGAGCAGTACTTC.

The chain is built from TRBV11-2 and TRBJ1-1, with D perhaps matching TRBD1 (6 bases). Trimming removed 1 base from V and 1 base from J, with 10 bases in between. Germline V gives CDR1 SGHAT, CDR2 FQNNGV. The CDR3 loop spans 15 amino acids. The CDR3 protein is CASSLVPGENTEAFF. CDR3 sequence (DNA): TGTGCCAGCAGCTTAGTACCAGGGGAGAACACTGAAGCTTTCTTT.

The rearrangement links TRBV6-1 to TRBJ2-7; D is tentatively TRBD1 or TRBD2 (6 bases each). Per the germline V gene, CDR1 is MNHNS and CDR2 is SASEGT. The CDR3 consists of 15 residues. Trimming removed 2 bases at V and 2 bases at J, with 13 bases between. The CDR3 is CASSESGASTYEQYF. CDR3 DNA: TGTGCCAGCAGTGAATCGGGGGCATCAACCTACGAGCAGTACTTC.

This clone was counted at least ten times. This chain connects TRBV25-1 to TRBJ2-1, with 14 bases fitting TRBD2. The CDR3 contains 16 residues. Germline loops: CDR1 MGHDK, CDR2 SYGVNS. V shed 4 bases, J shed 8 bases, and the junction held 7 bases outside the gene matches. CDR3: CASSARTSGRKDEQFF. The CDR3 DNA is TGTGCCAGCAGTGCACGGACTAGCGGGAGGAAGGATGAGCAGTTCTTC.